In this sample, the clone carrying this TCR beta chain turned up many times. This clone may be a read error of a much larger clone one base away. The same CDR3 is also encoded by other DNA sequences in this sample. All patients reached thyroid surgery having received no treatment beforehand. TCRdb re-called clones via MiXCR from the PCR reads. The sample lists 40,000 to 50,000 clones; 4% to 5% were seen once. This sample is drawn from a study of metastatic and nonmetastatic thyroid tumors. Study-level background: Malignant and benign thyroid patients had repertoires compared in peripheral blood and tumor or nodule tissue.

Trimming at V came to 6 bases and at J to 5 bases, leaving 1 base not matched to a gene. Germline CDR1 reads MRHNA; CDR2 reads SNTAGT. The CDR3 sequence is 13 residues long. The V gene is TRBV6-4, the J gene TRBJ2-1; TRBD1 matches 10 bases. The material sequenced was blood. This clonotype originated in a female donor with papillary thyroid cancer or a benign thyroid nodule (not recorded which). Some clones in this sample may be carry-over from other donors' samples. The CDR3 loop reads CASSDRGHNEQFF. The CDR3 DNA is TGTGCCAGCAGCGACAGGGGGCACAATGAGCAGTTCTTC.